This T cell receptor beta chain was documented in a study of T cells in Graves' hyperthyroidism and ophthalmopathy. Study-wide context: Peripheral blood was drawn at first diagnosis, prior to all treatment.

Lactation, pregnancy, other autoimmune disease or uncontrolled infection led to exclusion of patients. The diagnostic basis comprised clinical symptoms, serum thyroxine and TRAb, thyroid ultrasound and orbital computed tomography. Amplified TCR beta CDR3 regions derived from RNA transcripts. First-round RT-PCR with HTBI primers amplified the TCR CDR3 region. A single record per CDR3 protein comes from TCRdb applying MiXCR to the multiplex PCR reads. The sample yields approximately 600,000 distinct CDR3 sequences, less than 25% seen once. Trimming took off 4 bases at V and 5 bases at J, with 11 bases between the two ends. The CDR3 consists of 13 residues. The germline V gene has CDR1 KGHDR and CDR2 SFDVKD.

Input material: blood. The rearrangement uses TRBV24-1 and TRBJ2-7; the D gene is possibly TRBD2 (6 bases). The sequence was obtained from a man aged 25 to 40 with Graves' ophthalmopathy. The CDR3 protein is CATSESGVNEQYF. DNA of the CDR3: TGTGCCACCAGTGAGTCGGGAGTGAACGAGCAGTACTTC.